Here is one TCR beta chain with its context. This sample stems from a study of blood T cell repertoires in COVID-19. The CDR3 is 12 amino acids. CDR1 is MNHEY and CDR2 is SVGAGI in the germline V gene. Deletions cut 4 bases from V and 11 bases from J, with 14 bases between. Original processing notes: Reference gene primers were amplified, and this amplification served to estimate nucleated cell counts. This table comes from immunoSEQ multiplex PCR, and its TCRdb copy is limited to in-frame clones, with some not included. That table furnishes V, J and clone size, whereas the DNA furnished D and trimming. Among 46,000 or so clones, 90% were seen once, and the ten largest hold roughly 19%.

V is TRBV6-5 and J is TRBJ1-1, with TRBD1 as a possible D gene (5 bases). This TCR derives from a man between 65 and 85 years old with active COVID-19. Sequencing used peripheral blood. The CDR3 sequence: CASSLSGAVAFF. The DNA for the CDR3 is TGTGCCAGCAGTTTAAGCGGGGCTGTCGCTTTCTTT.